Presented here are 14 T cell receptor beta chains from one specimen sequenced in a study of T cells in localized non-small cell lung cancer. Produced via immunoSEQ multiplex PCR; TCRdb's table is partial and in-frame only. The sample contains about 33,000 clones, around three quarters of which appear only once. The sequencing used peripheral blood, collected before any cancer treatment. The receptors shown here come from a male donor at least 60 years old with stage III squamous cell lung carcinoma.

The chain is built from TRBV7-2 and TRBJ1-2; D possibly corresponds to TRBD1 (5 bases). V shed 5 bases and J shed 6 bases, with 13 bases lying between them. Germline lookup yields CDR1 SGHTA and CDR2 FQGNSA. CDR3 length equals 13 residues. The CDR3 here is CASSDPLRDGYTF. CDR3 DNA sequence: TGTGCCAGCAGCGACCCTCTCAGGGATGGCTACACCTTC.

This clone was recorded a few times. The chain employs TRBV6-5 and TRBJ2-7, with D possibly TRBD2 on 6 matching bases. This CDR3 has 14 amino acids. The germline V gene encodes CDR1 MNHEY and CDR2 SVGAGI. Trimming took 0 bases from V and 3 from J, leaving 9 bases between them. For the CDR3, the DNA is TGTGCCAGCAGTTACTCGGGCGGGGTCTACGAGCAGTACTTC. This sequence encodes CASSYSGGVYEQYF.

The genes are TRBV5-5 and TRBJ1-2, with TRBD1 as a possible D gene (6 bases). This CDR3 has 14 amino acids. Trimming removed 4 bases from V and 4 bases from J, with 14 bases in between. CDR1 SGHKS and CDR2 YYEKEE come from the germline V gene (reference sequence). CDR3 sequence: CASSHLDSPYGYTF. The CDR3 DNA is TGTGCCAGCAGCCACCTGGACAGCCCCTATGGCTACACCTTC.

This chain connects TRBV28 to TRBJ2-2, with D unclear. CDR3 size: 17 residues. The germline gives CDR1 MDHEN, CDR2 SYDVKM. The ends were cut back, 3 bases at V and 3 bases at J, with 17 bases in the middle. The CDR3 sequence: CASSFTPGHLYTGELFF. In DNA, the CDR3 is TGTGCCAGCAGTTTTACCCCGGGTCATCTTTACACCGGGGAGCTGTTTTTT. The variable domain in full, completed from reference TRBV28 and TRBJ2-2, reads DVKVTQSSRYLVKRTGEKVFLECVQDMDHENMFWYRQDPGLGLRLIYFSYDVKMKEKGDIPEGYSVSREKKERFSLILESASTNQTSMYLCASSFTPGHLYTGELFFGEGSRLTVL.

The chain combines TRBV6-1 with TRBJ1-3, with 8 nucleotides matching TRBD1. The CDR3 runs to 15 residues. The germline gives CDR1 MNHNS, CDR2 SASEGT. The J segment lost 4 bases and the V segment lost 7 bases, leaving 9 bases of the junction unmatched. CDR3 in amino acids: CASTYSGTGGNTIYF. In nucleotides, the CDR3 is TGTGCCAGCACCTACTCCGGGACAGGAGGAAACACCATATATTTT.

CDR3 DNA: TGTGCCAGCAGGGTAGTAGGGACAGGCGATTCACCCCTCCACTTT. Translating it yields CASRVVGTGDSPLHF. The chain couples TRBV6-1 to TRBJ1-6; 8 bases line up with TRBD1. Germline CDR1 reads MNHNS; CDR2 reads SASEGT. The CDR3 loop spans 15 amino acids. Germline trimming cut 6 bases from V and 8 bases from J; bases unmatched to any gene: 9.

This rearrangement joins TRBV10-3 to TRBJ1-2; D gene unclear. V was shortened by 2 bases and J by 8 bases, with 12 bases between the two germline ends. This CDR3 spans 13 amino acids. CDR1 is ENHRY and CDR2 is SYGVKD in the germline V gene. CDR3 loop: CAISEPTLFGYTF. CDR3 sequence (DNA): TGTGCCATCAGTGAGCCTACGTTATTCGGCTACACCTTC.

The chain has TRBV18 and TRBJ1-1; D is uncertain. V was trimmed by 0 bases and J by 2 bases, leaving 4 bases between them. The germline gives CDR1 KGHSH, CDR2 LQKENI. The CDR3 loop spans 13 amino acids. CDR3 coding DNA: TGTGCCAGCTCACCACCGATAAACACTGAAGCTTTCTTT. It specifies CASSPPINTEAFF.

The rearrangement uses TRBV13 and TRBJ2-7; 13 nucleotides line up with TRBD2. CDR3 length: 17 amino acids. From germline, CDR1 is PRHDT and CDR2 FYEKMQ (reference sequence). V trimming: 4 bases; J trimming: 3 bases; junction bases outside the gene matches: 9. The CDR3 reads CASSSPGTSGMNYEQYF. CDR3 coding DNA: TGTGCCAGCAGCTCCCCCGGGACTAGCGGGATGAACTACGAGCAGTACTTC.

The chain recombines TRBV9 with TRBJ2-1; D unresolved. The CDR3 totals 19 residues. Deletions cut 3 bases from V and 1 base from J, with 23 bases between. CDR1 is SGDLS, CDR2 YYNGEE, per germline. CDR3 residues: CASSGFGRASPTSYNEQFF. The CDR3 DNA follows: TGTGCCAGCAGCGGTTTTGGACGGGCCTCACCAACTTCCTACAATGAGCAGTTCTTC.

The chain has TRBV29-1 and TRBJ2-1, with D hard to call. V lost 4 bases, J lost 5 bases, and 12 bases lay in between. The CDR3 covers 13 residues. The germline V gene has CDR1 SQVTM and CDR2 ANQGSEA. CDR3 sequence reads: CSVARGSHNEQFF. The CDR3, as DNA: TGCAGCGTTGCTCGCGGTTCCCACAATGAGCAGTTCTTC.

The chain has TRBV28 and TRBJ2-3; the match to TRBD1 covers 9 bases. The CDR3 runs to 15 residues. V shed 6 bases and J 0 bases; nucleotides not matched to a gene: 4. Germline CDR1 and CDR2: MDHEN and SYDVKM. The CDR3 DNA reads as TGTGCCAGCAGCCGCGGACAGGGGAGCACAGATACGCAGTATTTT. Its translation is CASSRGQGSTDTQYF.

The rearrangement uses TRBV14 and TRBJ2-1, with D possibly matching TRBD2 (5 bases). The V and J ends lost 2 bases and 4 bases respectively, with 9 bases between them. The CDR3 length is 14 residues. Germline V gene data show CDR1 as SGHDN and CDR2 as FVKESK. The CDR3 DNA reads as TGTGCCAGCAGCCAACTACTAGTGTACAATGAGCAGTTCTTC. Protein product: CASSQLLVYNEQFF.

The V gene is TRBV27, the J gene TRBJ1-5; a possible D gene is TRBD1 (5 bases). This CDR3 has 14 amino acids. V was clipped by 2 bases and J by 5 bases, with 10 bases between them. The germline V gene has CDR1 MNHEY and CDR2 SMNVEV (reference sequence). The CDR3 DNA follows: TGTGCCAGCAGTTTAAACTGGGACGATCAGCCCCAGCATTTT. Translating gives CASSLNWDDQPQHF.